Listed below are T cell receptor beta chains from one sample, sequenced in a study of control samples from healthy donors and cancer patients. Here immunoSEQ multiplex PCR was the method, and the copy in TCRdb shows in-frame clones only, minus some. The sample lists around 180,000 clones, 70% to 90% occurring once. The sample was blood. These receptors originate from a woman younger than 45 in good health. Both conserved end residues are part of each CDR3. A D gene is named only where the DNA matches it firmly. Size tells how often a clone was seen (once, few, many) or the class of an expanded clone, and some rows leave it out.

J gene: TRBJ2-7
V gene: TRBV11-2
D gene: .
clone size: .
CDR3 protein: CASSLPEARQYF
CDR3 DNA: TGTGCCAGCAGCTTACCGGAGGCGCGGCAGTACTTC

J gene: TRBJ2-1
V gene: TRBV13
D gene: .
clone size: .
CDR3 protein: CASSLNNRGHEQFF
CDR3 DNA: TGTGCCAGCAGCCTAAACAACCGGGGGCATGAGCAGTTCTTC

J gene: TRBJ2-3
V gene: TRBV5-1
D gene: .
clone size: few
CDR3 protein: CASSPQGPDTQYF
CDR3 DNA: TGCGCCAGCAGCCCACAGGGCCCAGATACGCAGTATTTT

J gene: TRBJ1-2
V gene: TRBV2
D gene: .
clone size: few
CDR3 protein: CASSDLNYGYTF
CDR3 DNA: TGTGCCAGCAGTGACCTTAACTATGGCTACACCTTC

J gene: TRBJ2-3
V gene: TRBV10-3
D gene: TRBD2
clone size: few
CDR3 protein: CAITPVLAGGPTSTDTQYF
CDR3 DNA: TGTGCCATCACTCCGGTCCTAGCGGGGGGCCCTACTAGCACAGATACGCAGTATTTT

J gene: TRBJ2-2
V gene: TRBV4-1
D gene: .
clone size: few
CDR3 protein: CASSQDGMVGPGELFF
CDR3 DNA: TGCGCCAGCAGCCAAGATGGGATGGTGGGGCCCGGGGAGCTGTTTTTT

J gene: TRBJ1-2
V gene: TRBV11-1
D gene: .
clone size: .
CDR3 protein: CASSLAQYYGYTF
CDR3 DNA: TGTGCCAGCAGCTTAGCTCAGTACTATGGCTACACCTTC

J gene: TRBJ1-5
V gene: TRBV21-1
D gene: .
clone size: .
CDR3 protein: CASSRPGQGIQPQHF
CDR3 DNA: TGTGCCAGCAGCAGACCGGGACAGGGGATACAGCCCCAGCATTTT

J gene: TRBJ2-1
V gene: TRBV7-8
D gene: .
clone size: .
CDR3 protein: CASSLASNEQFF
CDR3 DNA: TGTGCCAGCAGCTTAGCGTCCAATGAGCAGTTCTTC

J gene: TRBJ2-7
V gene: TRBV9
D gene: .
clone size: .
CDR3 protein: CASSVAQTLSYEQYF
CDR3 DNA: TGTGCCAGCAGCGTAGCCCAGACACTCTCCTACGAGCAGTACTTC

J gene: TRBJ1-4
V gene: TRBV3-1/TRBV3-2
D gene: .
clone size: few
CDR3 protein: CASSNTGSKNEKLFF
CDR3 DNA: TGTGCCAGCAGTAATACAGGGTCTAAGAATGAAAAACTGTTTTTT

J gene: TRBJ1-1
V gene: TRBV5-1
D gene: .
clone size: once
CDR3 protein: CASSFNRANTEAFF
CDR3 DNA: TGCGCCAGCAGCTTCAACAGGGCTAACACTGAAGCTTTCTTT

J gene: TRBJ2-1
V gene: TRBV25-1
D gene: .
clone size: .
CDR3 protein: CASAGGHEQFF
CDR3 DNA: TGTGCCAGCGCTGGGGGGCATGAGCAGTTCTTC

J gene: TRBJ1-5
V gene: TRBV20-1
D gene: .
clone size: few
CDR3 protein: CSARPEGPQHF
CDR3 DNA: TGCAGTGCTAGACCTGAGGGGCCCCAGCATTTT

J gene: TRBJ1-3
V gene: TRBV4-1
D gene: .
clone size: .
CDR3 protein: CASSQDRTSGNTIYF
CDR3 DNA: TGCGCCAGCAGCCAAGACAGGACCTCTGGAAACACCATATATTTT

J gene: TRBJ2-3
V gene: TRBV7-9
D gene: TRBD1
clone size: .
CDR3 protein: CASSRLQGGTDTQYF
CDR3 DNA: TGTGCCAGCAGCCGCCTCCAGGGGGGCACAGATACGCAGTATTTT

J gene: TRBJ2-3
V gene: TRBV24-1
D gene: TRBD2
clone size: .
CDR3 protein: CATSDPLAGGIRGTQYF
CDR3 DNA: TGTGCCACCAGTGATCCTCTAGCGGGGGGGATTCGCGGTACGCAGTATTTT

J gene: TRBJ1-1
V gene: TRBV27
D gene: .
clone size: few
CDR3 protein: CASSFRAGYTEAFF
CDR3 DNA: TGTGCCAGCAGTTTTAGGGCGGGTTACACTGAAGCTTTCTTT

J gene: TRBJ2-5
V gene: TRBV2
D gene: .
clone size: few
CDR3 protein: CASTGGLVETQYF
CDR3 DNA: TGTGCCAGCACAGGGGGGCTAGTCGAGACCCAGTACTTC

J gene: TRBJ2-7
V gene: TRBV6-5
D gene: TRBD1
clone size: .
CDR3 protein: CASTGTGDYEQYF
CDR3 DNA: TGTGCCAGCACCGGGACAGGGGACTACGAGCAGTACTTC

J gene: TRBJ1-4
V gene: TRBV24-1
D gene: .
clone size: .
CDR3 protein: CATSDRGAGEKLFF
CDR3 DNA: TGTGCCACCAGTGATCGGGGCGCGGGTGAAAAACTGTTTTTT

J gene: TRBJ1-2
V gene: TRBV24-1
D gene: .
clone size: .
CDR3 protein: CATSDIYGYTF
CDR3 DNA: TGTGCCACCAGTGACATTTATGGCTACACCTTC

J gene: TRBJ2-2
V gene: TRBV19
D gene: .
clone size: .
CDR3 protein: CASSMGWDSTGELFF
CDR3 DNA: TGTGCCAGTAGTATGGGGTGGGACTCCACCGGGGAGCTGTTTTTT

J gene: TRBJ2-2
V gene: TRBV5-1
D gene: TRBD1
clone size: .
CDR3 protein: CASSEPGQGVPGELFF
CDR3 DNA: TGCGCCAGCAGCGAACCGGGACAGGGTGTTCCCGGGGAGCTGTTTTTT

J gene: TRBJ1-6
V gene: TRBV28
D gene: .
clone size: .
CDR3 protein: CASRGGGAYNSPLHF
CDR3 DNA: TGTGCCAGCAGGGGCGGGGGCGCCTATAATTCACCCCTCCACTTT

J gene: TRBJ1-2
V gene: TRBV30
D gene: TRBD1
clone size: .
CDR3 protein: CAWIPLDRGNGYTF
CDR3 DNA: TGTGCCTGGATTCCCCTAGACAGGGGAAATGGCTACACCTTC

J gene: TRBJ1-1
V gene: TRBV18
D gene: .
clone size: .
CDR3 protein: CASPREGVGEAFF
CDR3 DNA: TGTGCCAGCCCTCGGGAGGGAGTAGGTGAAGCTTTCTTT

J gene: TRBJ2-7
V gene: TRBV6-5
D gene: .
clone size: .
CDR3 protein: CASSFGDYEGYF
CDR3 DNA: TGTGCCAGCAGTTTCGGAGATTACGAGGGGTACTTC

J gene: TRBJ1-1
V gene: TRBV28
D gene: .
clone size: .
CDR3 protein: CASSLIRREAFF
CDR3 DNA: TGTGCCAGCAGTTTAATCAGGAGGGAAGCTTTCTTT

J gene: TRBJ2-7
V gene: TRBV29-1
D gene: TRBD2
clone size: .
CDR3 protein: CSFGLAGFEYF
CDR3 DNA: TGCAGCTTTGGACTAGCGGGGTTCGAGTACTTC

J gene: TRBJ2-1
V gene: TRBV1
D gene: .
clone size: .
CDR3 protein: CTSSQEFF
CDR3 DNA: TGCACCAGCAGCCAAGAGTTCTTC

J gene: TRBJ1-4
V gene: TRBV4-1
D gene: .
clone size: .
CDR3 protein: CASSQDPWQAGEKLFF
CDR3 DNA: TGCGCCAGCAGCCAAGATCCGTGGCAGGCTGGTGAAAAACTGTTTTTT

J gene: TRBJ2-5
V gene: TRBV7-2
D gene: TRBD2
clone size: .
CDR3 protein: CASSLYAPGAGGLKTQYF
CDR3 DNA: TGTGCCAGCAGCTTATACGCCCCAGGAGCGGGGGGGCTAAAGACCCAGTACTTC

J gene: TRBJ1-2
V gene: TRBV28
D gene: .
clone size: once
CDR3 protein: CACSSVAYGYTF
CDR3 DNA: TGTGCCTGCAGCAGTGTCGCCTATGGCTACACCTTC